The source of this TCR beta chain is a study of shared clonotypes between healthy human individuals. The study's findings and limits: Naive subsets typically showed greater estimated richness than memory subsets.

J was trimmed by 7 bases and V by 3 bases; bases with no gene match: 11. CDR1 is LNHDA, CDR2 SQIVND, per germline (reference sequence). The CDR3 has 16 residues. Sequencing was performed with immunoSEQ multiplex PCR; in TCRdb, only in-frame clones are kept and a portion is missing. The table includes about 110,000 clones, 68% detected once. Researchers reported that CD8 memory united CD45RO+ cells with CCR7-negative CD45RA+ TemRA cells. With respect to this clone: Antigen: not known.

The source is a woman in her 30s in good health. This rearrangement joins TRBV19 to TRBJ2-7; 11 bases are a match to TRBD1. The sequenced material came from memory CD8+ T cells sorted from blood. Subset denoted: CD45RO+ cells pooled with CCR7-negative TemRA cells. CDR3 sequence: CASSIAAPGQGGEQYF. The DNA for the CDR3 is TGTGCCAGTAGTATCGCCGCCCCGGGACAGGGGGGAGAGCAGTACTTC.